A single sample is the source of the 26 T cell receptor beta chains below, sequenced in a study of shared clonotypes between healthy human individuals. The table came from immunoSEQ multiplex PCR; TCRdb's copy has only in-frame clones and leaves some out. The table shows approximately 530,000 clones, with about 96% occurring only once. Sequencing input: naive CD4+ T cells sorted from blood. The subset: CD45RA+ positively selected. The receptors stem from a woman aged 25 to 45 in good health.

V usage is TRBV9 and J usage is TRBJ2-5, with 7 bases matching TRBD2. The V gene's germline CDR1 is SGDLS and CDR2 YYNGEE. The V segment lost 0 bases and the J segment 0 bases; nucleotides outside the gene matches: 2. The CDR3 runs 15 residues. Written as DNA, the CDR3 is TGTGCCAGCAGCGTAGCCGGACTAGACCAAGAGACCCAGTACTTC. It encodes CASSVAGLDQETQYF.

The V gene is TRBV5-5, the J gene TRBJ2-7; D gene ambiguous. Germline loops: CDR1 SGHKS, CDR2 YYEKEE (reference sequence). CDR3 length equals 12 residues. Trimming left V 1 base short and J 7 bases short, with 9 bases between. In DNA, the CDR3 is TGTGCCAGCAGCTTGTGGGCTGGTGAGCAGTACTTC. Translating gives CASSLWAGEQYF. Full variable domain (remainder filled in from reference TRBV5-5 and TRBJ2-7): DAGVTQSPTHLIKTRGQQVTLRCSPISGHKSVSWYQQVLGQGPQFIFQYYEKEERGRGNFPDRFSARQFPNYSSELNVNALLLGDSALYLCASSLWAGEQYFGPGTRLTVT.

CDR3 sequence reads: CASSENQGTEAFF. Written as DNA, the CDR3 is TGTGCCAGCAGTGAAAATCAGGGAACTGAAGCTTTCTTT. V and J are TRBV2 and TRBJ1-1, with D possibly TRBD1 on 5 matching bases. The germline V gene has CDR1 SNHLY and CDR2 FYNNEI. Trimming removed 2 bases at V and 5 bases at J, with 9 bases between. CDR3 length: 13 amino acids.

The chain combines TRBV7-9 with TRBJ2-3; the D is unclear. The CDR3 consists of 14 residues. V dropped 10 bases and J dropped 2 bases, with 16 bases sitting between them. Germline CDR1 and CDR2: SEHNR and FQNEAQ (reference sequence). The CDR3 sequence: CATAAKKITDTQYF. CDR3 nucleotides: TGTGCCACCGCCGCGAAGAAAATCACAGATACGCAGTATTTT.

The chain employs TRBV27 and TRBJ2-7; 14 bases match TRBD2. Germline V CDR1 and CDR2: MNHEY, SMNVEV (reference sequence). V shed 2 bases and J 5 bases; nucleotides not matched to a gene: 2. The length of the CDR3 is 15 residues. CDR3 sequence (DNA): TGTGCCAGCAGTTTAACGGGACTAGCGGGAGACGAGCAGTACTTC. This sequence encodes CASSLTGLAGDEQYF.

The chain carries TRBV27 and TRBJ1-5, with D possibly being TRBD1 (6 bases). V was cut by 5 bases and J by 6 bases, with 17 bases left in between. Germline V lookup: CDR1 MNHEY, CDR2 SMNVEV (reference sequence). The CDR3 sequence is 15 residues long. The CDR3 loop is CASSLVRQAGQPQHF. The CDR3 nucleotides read TGTGCCAGCAGTCTCGTCCGACAGGCGGGTCAGCCCCAGCATTTT.

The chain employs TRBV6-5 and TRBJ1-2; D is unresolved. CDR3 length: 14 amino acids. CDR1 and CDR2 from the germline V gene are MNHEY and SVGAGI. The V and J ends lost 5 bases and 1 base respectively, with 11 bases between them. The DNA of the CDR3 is TGTGCCAGCAGTCACGTCCAATTTAACTATGGCTACACCTTC. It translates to CASSHVQFNYGYTF.

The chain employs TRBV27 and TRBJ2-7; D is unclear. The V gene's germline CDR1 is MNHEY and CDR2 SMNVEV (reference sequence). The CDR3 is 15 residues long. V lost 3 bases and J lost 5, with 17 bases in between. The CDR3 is CASSFALGRSNEQYF. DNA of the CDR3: TGTGCCAGCAGTTTTGCGCTAGGACGGTCGAACGAGCAGTACTTC.

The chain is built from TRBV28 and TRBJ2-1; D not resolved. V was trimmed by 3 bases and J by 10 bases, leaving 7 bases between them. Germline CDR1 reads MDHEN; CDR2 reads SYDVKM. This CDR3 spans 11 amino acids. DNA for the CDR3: TGTGCCAGCAGTTTGACCAGGGAGCAGTTCTTC. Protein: CASSLTREQFF.

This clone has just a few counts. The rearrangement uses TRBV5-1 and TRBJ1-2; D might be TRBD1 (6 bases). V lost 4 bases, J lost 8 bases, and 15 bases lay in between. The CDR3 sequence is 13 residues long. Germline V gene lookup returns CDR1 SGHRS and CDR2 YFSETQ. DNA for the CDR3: TGCGCCAGCAGCACCCGACAGGCTGTCGGCTACACCTTC. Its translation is CASSTRQAVGYTF. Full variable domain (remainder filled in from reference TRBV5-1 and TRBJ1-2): KAGVTQTPRYLIKTRGQQVTLSCSPISGHRSVSWYQQTPGQGLQFLFEYFSETQRNKGNFPGRFSGRQFSNSRSEMNVSTLELGDSALYLCASSTRQAVGYTFGSGTRLTVV.

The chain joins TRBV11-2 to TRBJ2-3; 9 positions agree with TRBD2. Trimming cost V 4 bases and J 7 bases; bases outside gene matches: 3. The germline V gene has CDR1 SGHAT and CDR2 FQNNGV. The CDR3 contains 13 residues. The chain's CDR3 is CASSSLAGYTQYF. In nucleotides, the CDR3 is TGTGCCAGCAGCTCTCTAGCGGGATATACGCAGTATTTT.

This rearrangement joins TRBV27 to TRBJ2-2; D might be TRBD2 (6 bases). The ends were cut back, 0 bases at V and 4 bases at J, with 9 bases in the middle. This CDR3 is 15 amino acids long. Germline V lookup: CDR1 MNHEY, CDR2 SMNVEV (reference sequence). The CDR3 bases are TGTGCCAGCAGTTTATCTAGCGGAGCCACCGGGGAGCTGTTTTTT. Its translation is CASSLSSGATGELFF.

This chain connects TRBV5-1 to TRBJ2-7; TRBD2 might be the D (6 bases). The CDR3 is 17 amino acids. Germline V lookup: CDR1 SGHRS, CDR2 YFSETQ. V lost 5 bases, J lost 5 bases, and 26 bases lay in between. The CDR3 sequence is CASSRDVATGVSHEQYF. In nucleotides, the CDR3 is TGCGCCAGCAGTCGCGACGTGGCGACGGGGGTTTCCCACGAGCAGTACTTC.

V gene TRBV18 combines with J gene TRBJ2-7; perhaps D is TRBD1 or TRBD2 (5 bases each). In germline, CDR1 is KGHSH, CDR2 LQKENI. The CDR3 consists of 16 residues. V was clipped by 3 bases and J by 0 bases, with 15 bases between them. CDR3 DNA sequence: TGTGCCAGCTCACCTCGCCGGGACCCCAGCTCCTACGAGCAGTACTTC. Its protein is CASSPRRDPSSYEQYF.

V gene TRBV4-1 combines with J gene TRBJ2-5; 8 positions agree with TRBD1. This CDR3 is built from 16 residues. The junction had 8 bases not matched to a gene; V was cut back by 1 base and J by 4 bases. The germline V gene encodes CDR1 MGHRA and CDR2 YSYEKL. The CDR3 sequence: CASSQGRTGSGETQYF. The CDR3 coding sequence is TGCGCCAGCAGCCAAGGCAGGACAGGGTCAGGAGAGACCCAGTACTTC.

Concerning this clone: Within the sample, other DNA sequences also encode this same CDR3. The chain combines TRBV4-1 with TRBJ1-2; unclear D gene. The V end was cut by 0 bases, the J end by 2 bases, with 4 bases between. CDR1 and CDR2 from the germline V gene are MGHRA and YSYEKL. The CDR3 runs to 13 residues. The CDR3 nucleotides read TGCGCCAGCAGCCAAGAGAGAAACTATGGCTACACCTTC. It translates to CASSQERNYGYTF.

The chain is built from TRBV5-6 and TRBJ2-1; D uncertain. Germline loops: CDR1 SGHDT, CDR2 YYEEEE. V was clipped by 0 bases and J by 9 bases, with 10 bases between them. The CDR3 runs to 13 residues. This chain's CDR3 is CASSLGTLAEQFF. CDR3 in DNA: TGTGCCAGCAGCTTGGGTACCTTGGCTGAGCAGTTCTTC.

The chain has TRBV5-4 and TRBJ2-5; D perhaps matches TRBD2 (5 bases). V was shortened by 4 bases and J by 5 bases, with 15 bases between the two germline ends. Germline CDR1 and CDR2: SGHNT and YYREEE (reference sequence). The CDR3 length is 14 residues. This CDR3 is CASSPVGLGETQYF. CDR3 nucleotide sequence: TGTGCCAGCAGCCCGGTCGGACTGGGGGAGACCCAGTACTTC.

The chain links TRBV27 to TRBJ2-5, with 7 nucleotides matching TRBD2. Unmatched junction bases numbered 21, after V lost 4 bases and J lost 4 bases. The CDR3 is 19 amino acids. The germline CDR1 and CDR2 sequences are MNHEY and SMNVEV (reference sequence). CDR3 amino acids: CASSSGLGVWASGRETQYF. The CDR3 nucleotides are TGTGCCAGCAGTTCTGGCTTGGGGGTGTGGGCTAGCGGAAGAGAGACCCAGTACTTC.

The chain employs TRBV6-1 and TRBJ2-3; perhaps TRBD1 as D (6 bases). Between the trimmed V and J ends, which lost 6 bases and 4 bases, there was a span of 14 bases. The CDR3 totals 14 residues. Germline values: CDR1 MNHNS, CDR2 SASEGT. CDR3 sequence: CASRPQGIADTQYF. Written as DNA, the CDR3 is TGTGCCAGCAGACCACAGGGAATCGCAGATACGCAGTATTTT.

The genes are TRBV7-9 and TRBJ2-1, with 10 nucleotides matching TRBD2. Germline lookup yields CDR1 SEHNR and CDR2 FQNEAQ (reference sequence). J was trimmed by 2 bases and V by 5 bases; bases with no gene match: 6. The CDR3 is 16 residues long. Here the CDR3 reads CASSGNSGRAYNEQFF. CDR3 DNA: TGTGCCAGCAGCGGTAACAGCGGGAGGGCCTACAATGAGCAGTTCTTC.

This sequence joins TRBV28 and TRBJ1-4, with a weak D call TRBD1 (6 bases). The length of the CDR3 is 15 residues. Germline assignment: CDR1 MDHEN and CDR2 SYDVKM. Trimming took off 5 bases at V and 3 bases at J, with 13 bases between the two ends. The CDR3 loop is CASSLPGAANEKLFF. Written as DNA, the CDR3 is TGTGCCAGCAGTCTCCCGGGGGCCGCTAATGAAAAACTGTTTTTT.

The CDR3 sequence: CASSLGSGPAYEQYF. As DNA, the CDR3 is TGCGCCAGCAGCTTAGGCTCAGGGCCCGCCTACGAGCAGTACTTC. V and J are TRBV5-1 and TRBJ2-7; D is possibly TRBD1 (5 bases). The CDR3 contains 15 residues. With 2 bases removed from V and 2 bases from J, the gap between germline ends came to 14 bases. In germline, CDR1 is SGHRS, CDR2 YFSETQ.

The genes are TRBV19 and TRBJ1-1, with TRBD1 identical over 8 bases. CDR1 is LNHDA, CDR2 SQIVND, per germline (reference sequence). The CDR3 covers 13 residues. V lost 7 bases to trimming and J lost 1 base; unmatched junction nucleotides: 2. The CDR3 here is CASNDRGNTEAFF. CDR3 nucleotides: TGTGCCAGTAACGACAGGGGGAACACTGAAGCTTTCTTT. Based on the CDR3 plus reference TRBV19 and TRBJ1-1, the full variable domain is DGGITQSPKYLFRKEGQNVTLSCEQNLNHDAMYWYRQDPGQGLRLIYYSQIVNDFQKGDIAEGYSVSREKKESFPLTVTSAQKNPTAFYLCASNDRGNTEAFFGQGTRLTVV.

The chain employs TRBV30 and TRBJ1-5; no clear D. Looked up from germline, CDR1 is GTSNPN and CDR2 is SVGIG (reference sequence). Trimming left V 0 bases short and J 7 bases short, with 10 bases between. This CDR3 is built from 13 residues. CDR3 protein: CAWSVTKEQPQHF. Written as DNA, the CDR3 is TGTGCCTGGAGTGTCACCAAAGAACAGCCCCAGCATTTT.

The CDR3 nucleotides read TGTGCCAGCAGGCCCCACGGGGGGCAACTCTACAATGAGCAGTTCTTC. Its translation is CASRPHGGQLYNEQFF. This rearrangement joins TRBV28 to TRBJ2-1; D possibly corresponds to TRBD2 (7 bases). Per germline, CDR1 MDHEN and CDR2 SYDVKM. Trimming pared 6 bases from V and 3 bases from J, leaving 18 bases between. This CDR3 is 16 amino acids long. Full variable domain (missing parts from reference TRBV28 and TRBJ2-1): DVKVTQSSRYLVKRTGEKVFLECVQDMDHENMFWYRQDPGLGLRLIYFSYDVKMKEKGDIPEGYSVSREKKERFSLILESASTNQTSMYLCASRPHGGQLYNEQFFGPGTRLTVL.